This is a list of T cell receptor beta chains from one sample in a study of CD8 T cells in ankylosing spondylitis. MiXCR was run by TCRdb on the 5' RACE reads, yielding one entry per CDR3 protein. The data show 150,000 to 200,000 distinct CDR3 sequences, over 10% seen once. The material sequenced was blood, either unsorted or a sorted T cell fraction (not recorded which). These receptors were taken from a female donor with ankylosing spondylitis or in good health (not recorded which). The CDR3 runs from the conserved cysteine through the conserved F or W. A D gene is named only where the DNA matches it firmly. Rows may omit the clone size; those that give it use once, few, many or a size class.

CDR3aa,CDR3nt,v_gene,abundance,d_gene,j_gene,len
CASSHRPPRVTNRYQETQYF,TGTGCCAGCAGCCACCGACCCCCAAGGGTGACCAACCGGTACCAAGAGACCCAGTACTTC,TRBV11-2,few,NA,TRBJ2-5,20
CSAVQEGQGETYGYTF,TGCAGCGCGGTGCAGGAGGGACAGGGGGAGACATATGGCTACACCTTC,TRBV29-1,few,TRBD1,TRBJ1-2,16
CASSLVGSGISDTQYF,TGTGCCAGCAGCTTAGTGGGTAGCGGGATATCAGATACGCAGTATTTT,TRBV7-2,many,TRBD2,TRBJ2-3,16
CSARGGRDTEAFF,TGCAGTGCGAGGGGGGGCCGGGACACTGAAGCTTTCTTT,TRBV20-1,many,NA,TRBJ1-1,13
CASSPLWQGSYNEQFF,TGTGCCAGCAGTCCCCTTTGGCAGGGCTCCTACAATGAGCAGTTCTTC,TRBV6-2/TRBV6-3,many,NA,TRBJ2-1,16
CASSQALGGGGSEKLFF,TGTGCCAGCAGCCAAGCGTTGGGCGGGGGCGGGAGTGAAAAACTGTTTTTT,TRBV4-2,many,NA,TRBJ1-4,17
CASSLGIRESNQPQHF,TGTGCCAGCAGCTTAGGCATCAGGGAAAGCAATCAGCCCCAGCATTTT,TRBV7-2,many,NA,TRBJ1-5,16
CASRHSLGNTEAFF,TGTGCCAGCAGACACTCTCTAGGGAACACTGAAGCTTTCTTT,TRBV5-6,NA,NA,TRBJ1-1,14
CASSRLRDSHSNQPQHF,TGTGCCAGCAGCCGACTCCGGGACAGCCATAGCAATCAGCCCCAGCATTTT,TRBV5-6,many,TRBD1,TRBJ1-5,17
CASSFGRRIIDTQYF,TGTGCCAGCAGCTTCGGACGGAGGATTATTGATACGCAGTATTTT,TRBV11-1,many,NA,TRBJ2-3,15
CASSRKTGSTDTQYF,TGTGCCAGCAGCAGGAAGACAGGGAGCACAGATACGCAGTATTTT,TRBV7-2,many,TRBD1,TRBJ2-3,15
CSASRQESMNTEAFF,TGCAGTGCTAGCCGACAGGAATCCATGAACACTGAAGCTTTCTTT,TRBV20-1,many,NA,TRBJ1-1,15
CATIPRGADSTGELFF,TGTGCCACTATCCCCCGGGGGGCGGATAGCACCGGGGAGCTGTTTTTT,TRBV21-1,many,NA,TRBJ2-2,16
CASSVSWESTEAFF,TGTGCCAGCAGTGTCTCCTGGGAGAGCACTGAAGCTTTCTTT,TRBV6-4,many,NA,TRBJ1-1,14
CATSRDSSGSSYEQYF,TGTGCCACCAGCAGAGATTCGTCAGGGAGCTCCTACGAGCAGTACTTC,TRBV15,many,NA,TRBJ2-7,16
CSGVTGPYEQYF,TGCAGCGGTGTGACAGGTCCCTACGAGCAGTACTTC,TRBV29-1,NA,NA,TRBJ2-7,12
CASSLSTGPTYGYTF,TGTGCCAGCAGCCTTTCGACAGGGCCGACCTATGGCTACACCTTC,TRBV11-1,many,TRBD1,TRBJ1-2,15
CASSSRRQDSTEAFF,TGTGCCAGCAGTTCTCGACGACAGGATTCCACTGAAGCTTTCTTT,TRBV6-5,many,NA,TRBJ1-1,15
CASSQVLAAGELFF,TGTGCCAGCAGCCAAGTCCTAGCGGCCGGGGAGCTGTTTTTT,TRBV3-1,many,TRBD2,TRBJ2-2,14
CASSLATNSYNEQFF,TGTGCCAGCAGCTTGGCCACTAACTCCTACAATGAGCAGTTCTTC,TRBV7-2,many,NA,TRBJ2-1,15
CASSFGLADTQYF,TGTGCCAGCAGCTTTGGGCTCGCAGATACGCAGTATTTT,TRBV7-2,NA,NA,TRBJ2-3,13
CASSPGPLNTEAFF,TGTGCCAGCAGCCCCGGACCTCTCAACACTGAAGCTTTCTTT,TRBV7-9,NA,NA,TRBJ1-1,14
CASYLGGQASEQFF,TGTGCCAGCTATCTAGGAGGGCAGGCAAGCGAGCAGTTCTTC,TRBV6-1,many,NA,TRBJ2-1,14
CASSLRTGTGQETQYF,TGTGCCAGCAGTCTCCGGACAGGGACGGGCCAAGAGACCCAGTACTTC,TRBV12-3/TRBV12-4,many,TRBD1,TRBJ2-5,16
CAWTAGAYNGYTF,TGTGCCTGGACCGCCGGAGCGTATAATGGCTACACCTTC,TRBV30,NA,NA,TRBJ1-2,13
CSARGLTHYEQYF,TGCAGTGCTAGAGGTCTCACTCACTACGAGCAGTACTTC,TRBV20-1,many,NA,TRBJ2-7,13
CASSLGLPTDTQYF,TGTGCCAGCAGCTTGGGCCTTCCCACAGATACGCAGTATTTT,TRBV7-9,many,NA,TRBJ2-3,14
CASSLQPTSGTYNEQFF,TGTGCCAGCAGCCTCCAACCGACTAGCGGCACCTACAATGAGCAGTTCTTC,TRBV7-3,many,TRBD2,TRBJ2-1,17
CASSQTGASTDTQYF,TGTGCCAGCAGCCAAACAGGAGCTAGCACAGATACGCAGTATTTT,TRBV14,many,NA,TRBJ2-3,15
CSARHDEKLFF,TGCAGTGCTAGACACGATGAAAAACTGTTTTTT,TRBV20-1,few,NA,TRBJ1-4,11
CASSLGGTASIYGYTF,TGTGCCAGCAGTTTAGGTGGGACAGCCTCTATCTATGGCTACACCTTC,TRBV12-3/TRBV12-4,many,TRBD1,TRBJ1-2,16
CASSSPSGTSGAYEQYF,TGTGCCAGCAGCTCACCCTCCGGGACTAGCGGGGCCTACGAGCAGTACTTC,TRBV7-2,many,TRBD2,TRBJ2-7,17
CASSLGRTGGYEQYF,TGTGCCAGCAGCTTAGGACGGACAGGGGGCTACGAGCAGTACTTC,TRBV7-8,few,TRBD1,TRBJ2-7,15
CASIGPGNEQFF,TGCGCCAGCATAGGACCTGGCAATGAGCAGTTCTTC,TRBV4-1,many,NA,TRBJ2-1,12
CASSPRTSGSPYNEQFF,TGTGCCAGCAGCCCAAGGACTAGCGGGAGCCCCTACAATGAGCAGTTCTTC,TRBV5-5,NA,TRBD2,TRBJ2-1,17
CASRTNEQFF,TGTGCCAGCAGGACCAATGAGCAGTTCTTC,TRBV12-3/TRBV12-4,many,NA,TRBJ2-1,10
CASSYGPREQYF,TGTGCCAGCAGTTACGGACCTCGGGAGCAGTACTTC,TRBV6-2/TRBV6-3,many,NA,TRBJ2-7,12
CASSFAPGRQTQYF,TGTGCCAGCAGTTTTGCCCCGGGGCGGCAGACCCAGTACTTC,TRBV27,few,NA,TRBJ2-5,14
CATLQTVVVANEKLFF,TGCGCCACCCTACAGACAGTCGTGGTAGCTAATGAAAAACTGTTTTTT,TRBV5-1,NA,NA,TRBJ1-4,16
CASSLGTSGSSYNEQFF,TGCGCCAGCAGCTTGGGGACTAGCGGGAGCTCCTACAATGAGCAGTTCTTC,TRBV5-1,many,TRBD2,TRBJ2-1,17
CASSLDAVNTEAFF,TGCGCCAGCAGCTTGGATGCGGTGAACACTGAAGCTTTCTTT,TRBV5-1,many,NA,TRBJ1-1,14
CASSLGGQLGANVLTF,TGTGCCAGCAGCTTAGGTGGACAACTCGGGGCCAACGTCCTGACTTTC,TRBV11-2,many,NA,TRBJ2-6,16
CASSFGRGRGYTEAFF,TGTGCCAGCAGCTTCGGAAGGGGGCGCGGGTATACTGAAGCTTTCTTT,TRBV5-5,NA,TRBD1,TRBJ1-1,16
CASSDPYGYGYTF,TGTGCCAGCAGTGACCCTTACGGCTATGGCTACACCTTC,TRBV2,few,NA,TRBJ1-2,13
CASSSGLAGTVTDTQYF,TGTGCCAGCAGCTCCGGACTAGCGGGGACGGTAACAGATACGCAGTATTTT,TRBV7-2,NA,TRBD2,TRBJ2-3,17
CASSPLAGDWQFF,TGTGCCAGCAGTCCCCTAGCGGGAGATTGGCAGTTCTTC,TRBV12-3/TRBV12-4,many,TRBD2,TRBJ2-1,13
CASSSIDRVKAYEQYF,TGTGCCAGCAGCTCGATTGACAGGGTGAAAGCCTACGAGCAGTACTTC,TRBV7-2,many,TRBD1,TRBJ2-7,16
CAIRRDRADTQYF,TGTGCCATCAGGAGGGACAGGGCCGATACGCAGTATTTT,TRBV10-3,few,TRBD1,TRBJ2-3,13
CASKLATGLSYEQYF,TGCGCCAGCAAGCTCGCGACAGGACTTTCCTACGAGCAGTACTTC,TRBV5-1,many,NA,TRBJ2-7,15
CASSFDRTYEQYF,TGTGCCAGCAGTTTCGACAGAACCTACGAGCAGTACTTC,TRBV12-3/TRBV12-4,NA,NA,TRBJ2-7,13
CASSLLAGVPGELFF,TGCGCCAGCAGCCTTTTAGCGGGAGTCCCCGGGGAGCTGTTTTTT,TRBV5-1,many,TRBD2,TRBJ2-2,15
CASSQRQGASDTQYF,TGCGCCAGCAGCCAACGACAGGGGGCATCGGATACGCAGTATTTT,TRBV4-3,many,TRBD1,TRBJ2-3,15
CSVVRREQFF,TGCAGCGTTGTACGGAGGGAGCAGTTCTTC,TRBV29-1,NA,NA,TRBJ2-1,10
CASSLGYRMETQYF,TGCGCCAGCAGTTTGGGGTATCGGATGGAGACCCAGTACTTC,TRBV5-1,few,NA,TRBJ2-5,14
CASRSAVFSGNTIYF,TGTGCCAGCAGGTCTGCGGTCTTCTCTGGAAACACCATATATTTT,TRBV7-9,NA,NA,TRBJ1-3,15
CSVEGLAEETQYF,TGCAGCGTTGAAGGACTAGCGGAAGAGACCCAGTACTTC,TRBV29-1,many,TRBD2,TRBJ2-5,13
CSASPSSYEQYF,TGCAGTGCTAGTCCCAGCTCCTACGAGCAGTACTTC,TRBV20-1,few,NA,TRBJ2-7,12